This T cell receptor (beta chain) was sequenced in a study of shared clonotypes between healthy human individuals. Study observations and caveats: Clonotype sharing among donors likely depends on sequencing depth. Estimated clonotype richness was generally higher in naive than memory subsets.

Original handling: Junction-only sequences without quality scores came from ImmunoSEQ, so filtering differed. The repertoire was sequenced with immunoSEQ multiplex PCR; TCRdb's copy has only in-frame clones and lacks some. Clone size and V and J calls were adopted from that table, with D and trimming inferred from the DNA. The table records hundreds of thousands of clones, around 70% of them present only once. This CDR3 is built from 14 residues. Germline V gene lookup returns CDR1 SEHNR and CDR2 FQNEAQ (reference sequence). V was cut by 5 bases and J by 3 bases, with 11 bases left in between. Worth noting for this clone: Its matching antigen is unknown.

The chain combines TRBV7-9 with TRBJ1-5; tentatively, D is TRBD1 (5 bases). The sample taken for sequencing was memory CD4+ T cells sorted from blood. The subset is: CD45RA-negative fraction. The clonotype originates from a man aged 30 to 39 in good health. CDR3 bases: TGTGCCAGCAGCAAATCAGGGTCCAATCAGCCCCAGCATTTT. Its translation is CASSKSGSNQPQHF. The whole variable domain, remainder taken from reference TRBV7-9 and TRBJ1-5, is DTGVSQNPRHKITKRGQNVTFRCDPISEHNRLYWYRQTLGQGPEFLTYFQNEAQLEKSRLLSDRFSAERPKGSFSTLEIQRTEQGDSAMYLCASSKSGSNQPQHFGDGTRLSIL.